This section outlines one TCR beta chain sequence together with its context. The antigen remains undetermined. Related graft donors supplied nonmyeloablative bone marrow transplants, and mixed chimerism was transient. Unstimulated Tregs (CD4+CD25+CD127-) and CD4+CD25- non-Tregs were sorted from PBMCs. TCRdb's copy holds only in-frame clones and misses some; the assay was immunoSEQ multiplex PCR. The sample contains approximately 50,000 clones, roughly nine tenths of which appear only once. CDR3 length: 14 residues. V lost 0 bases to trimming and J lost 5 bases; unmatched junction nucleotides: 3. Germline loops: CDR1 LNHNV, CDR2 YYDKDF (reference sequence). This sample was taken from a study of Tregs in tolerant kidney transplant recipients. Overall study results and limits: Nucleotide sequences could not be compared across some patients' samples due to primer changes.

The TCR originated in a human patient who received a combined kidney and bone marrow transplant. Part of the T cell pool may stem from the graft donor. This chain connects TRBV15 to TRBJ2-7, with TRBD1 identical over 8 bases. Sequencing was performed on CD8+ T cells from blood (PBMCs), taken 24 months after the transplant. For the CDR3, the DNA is TGTGCCACCAGCAGAGACAGGGGGCCCAACGAGCAGTACTTC. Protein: CATSRDRGPNEQYF.